The TCR beta chain described here comes from a study of T cells in Graves' hyperthyroidism and ophthalmopathy. Across the study: Sampling of peripheral blood happened at initial diagnosis, prior to any treatment.

Amplified TCR beta CDR3 regions derived from RNA transcripts. When the TCR CDR3 underwent first-round RT-PCR, the HTBI primer set was used. MiXCR was run by TCRdb on the multiplex PCR reads, yielding one entry per CDR3 protein. The sample includes around 520,000 distinct CDR3 sequences, approximately 15% of them seen just once. The CDR3 is 16 residues long. Germline V gene lookup returns CDR1 MNHEY and CDR2 SMNVEV (reference sequence). V lost 9 bases and J 0 bases, leaving 20 bases between the germline ends. Patients with uncontrolled infections, other autoimmune diseases, pregnancy or lactation were excluded. Orbital computed tomography, thyroid ultrasound, serum thyroxine and TRAb, and clinical symptoms together informed the diagnoses. The PBMCs were sourced from fresh peripheral blood (about 9.7 ml).

The receptor was isolated from a woman in her 40s with Graves' hyperthyroidism. The specimen was blood. V and J are TRBV27 and TRBJ1-2; possible D gene TRBD1, 6 bases. CDR3 protein: CASRLTQGASNYGYTF. DNA for the CDR3: TGTGCCAGTAGATTAACACAGGGAGCATCTAACTATGGCTACACCTTC.